What follows describes a single TCR beta chain. Some clones are missing from TCRdb's copy, which holds only in-frame ones; the method was immunoSEQ multiplex PCR. The sample has 400,000 to 500,000 clones, 75% to 95% seen once. This sample is part of a study of control samples from healthy donors and cancer patients. From germline, CDR1 is SGHRS and CDR2 YFSETQ. Trimming at V came to 4 bases and at J to 0 bases, leaving 5 bases not matched to a gene. The CDR3 consists of 15 residues. V gene TRBV5-1 combines with J gene TRBJ2-7, with 9 positions matching TRBD2. Sequencing used PBMCs. The receptor was derived from a man between 40 and 49 years old with head and neck cancer. In nucleotides, the CDR3 is TGCGCCAGCAGCGCTAGCGGGGAGAGCTCCTACGAGCAGTACTTC. Its translation: CASSASGESSYEQYF.